This T cell receptor (beta chain) was captured in a study of lymphopenia after photon versus proton radiotherapy. From germline, CDR1 is SGHDT and CDR2 YYEEEE. CDR3 size: 14 residues. V shed 0 bases and J shed 12 bases, with 17 bases lying between them. As regards this clone: Antigen specificity is unknown.

Study findings and constraints: Only patients who died were analyzed for survival; proton advantage is unproven.

The protocol was immunoSEQ multiplex PCR, while the TCRdb copy is restricted to in-frame clones and leaves out a portion. The sample shows over 25,000 clones, roughly 90% of them seen only once. The specimen comprised peripheral blood, sampled from a patient treated with photon-based radiotherapy. The V gene is TRBV5-6, the J gene TRBJ2-3, with D maybe TRBD1 (6 bases). The sequence was obtained from a woman in her forties or fifties with pancreatic cancer. The CDR3 region is CASSLVGGTIFQYF. The DNA for the CDR3 is TGTGCCAGCAGCTTGGTTGGGGGCACCATTTTCCAGTATTTT.